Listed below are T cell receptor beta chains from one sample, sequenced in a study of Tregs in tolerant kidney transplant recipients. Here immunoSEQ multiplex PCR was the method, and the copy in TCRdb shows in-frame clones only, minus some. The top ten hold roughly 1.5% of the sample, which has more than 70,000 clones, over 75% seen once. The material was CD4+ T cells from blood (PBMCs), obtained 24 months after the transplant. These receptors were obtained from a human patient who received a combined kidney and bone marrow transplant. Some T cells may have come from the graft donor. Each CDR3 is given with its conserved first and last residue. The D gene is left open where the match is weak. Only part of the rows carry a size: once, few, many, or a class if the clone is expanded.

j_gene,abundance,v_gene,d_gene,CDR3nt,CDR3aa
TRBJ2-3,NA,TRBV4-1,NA,TGCGCCAGCAGCCGCGAACCCTCAAGCACAGATACGCAGTATTTT,CASSREPSSTDTQYF
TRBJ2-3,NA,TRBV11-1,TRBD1,TGTGCCAGCAGCTCGGGACAGAACACAGATACGCAGTATTTT,CASSSGQNTDTQYF
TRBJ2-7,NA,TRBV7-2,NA,TGTGCCAGCAGCTTACCCCCAAGCTACGAGCAGTACTTC,CASSLPPSYEQYF
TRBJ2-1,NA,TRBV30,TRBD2,TGTGCCTGGAGGATAGCGGGAGGGTACAATGAGCAGTTCTTC,CAWRIAGGYNEQFF
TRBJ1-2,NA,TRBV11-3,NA,TGTGCCAGCAGCTTATTCGCTAACTATGGCTACACCTTC,CASSLFANYGYTF
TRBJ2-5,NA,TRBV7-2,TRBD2,TGTGCCAGCAGCCAATCCACAGCGGGGTCAGGGGAGACCCAGTACTTC,CASSQSTAGSGETQYF
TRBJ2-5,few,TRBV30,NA,TGTGCCTGGAGTGTTCACCGGGAGGAGACCCAGTACTTC,CAWSVHREETQYF
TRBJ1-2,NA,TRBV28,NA,TGTGCCAGCAGGAGTTCTGGGGCGAACTATGGCTACACCTTC,CASRSSGANYGYTF
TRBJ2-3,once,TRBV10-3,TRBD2,TGTGCCATCAGTGCCTCCCTGGGACTAGCGGGGGACACAGATACGCAGTATTTT,CAISASLGLAGDTDTQYF
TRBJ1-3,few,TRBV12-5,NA,TGTGCTAGTGGTTTGGTCGACAGTGGAAACACCATATATTTT,CASGLVDSGNTIYF
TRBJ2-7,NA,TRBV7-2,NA,TGTGCCAGCAGCCTCAGGGGCTCCTACGAGCAGTACTTC,CASSLRGSYEQYF
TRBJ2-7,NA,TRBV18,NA,TGTGCCAGCTCACCAGGGCCTATTGGCTCCTACGAGCAGTACTTC,CASSPGPIGSYEQYF
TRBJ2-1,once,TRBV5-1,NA,TGCGCCAGCAGCTTGGAGGTGGGAGGCCCAACAAGTAGGCAGTTCTTC,CASSLEVGGPTSRQFF
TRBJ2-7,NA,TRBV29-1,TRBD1,TGCAGCGTTCTACCCAGGGGGTTCTACGAGCAGTACTTC,CSVLPRGFYEQYF
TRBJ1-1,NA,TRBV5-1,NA,TGCGCCAGCAGCCCTGGGACAACCACCCTGGACACTGAAGCTTTCTTT,CASSPGTTTLDTEAFF
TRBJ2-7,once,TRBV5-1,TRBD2,TGCGCCAGCAGCCCGGAAGCCGGGACTAGCATCCACGAGCAGTACTTC,CASSPEAGTSIHEQYF
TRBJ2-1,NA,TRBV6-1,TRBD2,TGTGCCAGCAGTGTGGAGGCGGGGGTTGGGGGGGAGTTCTTC,CASSVEAGVGGEFF
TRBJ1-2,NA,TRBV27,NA,TGTGCCAGCAGTTTATGGGGCAGGGAGGACGGCGGCTACACCTTC,CASSLWGREDGGYTF
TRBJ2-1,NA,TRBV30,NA,TGTGCCTGCGAATGGGCGGAGCAGTTCTTC,CACEWAEQFF
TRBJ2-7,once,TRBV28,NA,TGTGCCAGCAAGGGGGGGGTATACGAGCAGTACTTC,CASKGGVYEQYF
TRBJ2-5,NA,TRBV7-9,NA,TGTGCCAGCAGCTTAGGGGGAGGACAAGAGACCCAGTACTTC,CASSLGGGQETQYF
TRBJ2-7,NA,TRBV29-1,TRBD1,TGCAGCGTTTCCGGGACAGGGGGAGGCTACGAGCAGTACTTC,CSVSGTGGGYEQYF
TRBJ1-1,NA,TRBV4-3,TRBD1,TGCGCCAGCAGCCAAGGACAGGGACCTAACACTGAAGCTTTCTTT,CASSQGQGPNTEAFF
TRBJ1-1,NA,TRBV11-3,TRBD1,TGTGCCAGCAGCTTAGACCAACAGGGGACGCGTGAAGCTTTCTTT,CASSLDQQGTREAFF
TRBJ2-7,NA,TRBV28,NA,TGTGCCAGCCGGCCGGAGGGCCGCGGGGACGAGCAGTACTTC,CASRPEGRGDEQYF
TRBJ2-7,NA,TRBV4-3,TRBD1,TGCGCCAGCAGCCAAGAACTCCAGGGACAGGGGATAACCTACGAGCAGTACTTC,CASSQELQGQGITYEQYF
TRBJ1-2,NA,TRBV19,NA,TGTGCCAGTAGTATTGGCCGGGCGGGTGGCTACACCTTC,CASSIGRAGGYTF
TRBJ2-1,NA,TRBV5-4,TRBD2,TGTGCCAGCAGCTTGACTAGCGGGGGTTACAATGAGCAGTTCTTC,CASSLTSGGYNEQFF